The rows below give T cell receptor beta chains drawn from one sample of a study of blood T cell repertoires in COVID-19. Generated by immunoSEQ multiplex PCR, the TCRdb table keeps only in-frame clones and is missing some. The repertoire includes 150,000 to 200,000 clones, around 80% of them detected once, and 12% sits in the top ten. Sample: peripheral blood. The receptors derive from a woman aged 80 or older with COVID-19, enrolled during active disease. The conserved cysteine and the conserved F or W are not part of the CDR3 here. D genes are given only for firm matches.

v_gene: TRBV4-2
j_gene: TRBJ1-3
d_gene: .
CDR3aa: ASSQPGVGNTIY

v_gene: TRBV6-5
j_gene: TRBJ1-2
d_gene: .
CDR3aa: ASGWDLGDYGYT

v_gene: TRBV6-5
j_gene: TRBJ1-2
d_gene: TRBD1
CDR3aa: ASRRDPDRDYGYT

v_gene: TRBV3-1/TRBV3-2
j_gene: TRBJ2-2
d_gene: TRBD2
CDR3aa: ASSQRLAGGWTGELF

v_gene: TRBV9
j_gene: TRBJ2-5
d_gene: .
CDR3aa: ASSLMGGAPHQETQY

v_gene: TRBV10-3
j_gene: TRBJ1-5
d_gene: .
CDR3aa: AIRPAGDSNQPQH

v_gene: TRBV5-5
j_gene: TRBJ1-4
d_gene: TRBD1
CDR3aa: ASSYYRRTGGGTNEKLF

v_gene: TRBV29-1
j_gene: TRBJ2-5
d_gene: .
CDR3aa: SVEDGGAEETQY

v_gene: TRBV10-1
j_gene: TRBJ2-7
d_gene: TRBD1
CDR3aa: ASSGTGSYEQY

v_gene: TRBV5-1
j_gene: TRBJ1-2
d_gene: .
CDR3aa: ASSLGAGEGYGYT

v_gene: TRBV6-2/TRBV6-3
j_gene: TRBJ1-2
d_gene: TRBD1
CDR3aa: ASSYSAGQGAYNYGYT

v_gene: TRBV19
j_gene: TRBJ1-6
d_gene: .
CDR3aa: ASSIQARGEMNSPLH

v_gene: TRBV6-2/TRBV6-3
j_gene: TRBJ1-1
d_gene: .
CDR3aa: ASSYSGAGTEAF

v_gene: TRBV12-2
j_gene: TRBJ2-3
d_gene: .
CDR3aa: ASRKGQGTDTQY

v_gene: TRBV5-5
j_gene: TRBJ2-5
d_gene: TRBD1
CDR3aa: ASSSLTGVEETQY

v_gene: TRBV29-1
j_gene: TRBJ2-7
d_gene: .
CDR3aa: SVEVSYEQY

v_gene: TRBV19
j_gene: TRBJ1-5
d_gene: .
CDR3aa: ASTHGVQGKQPQH

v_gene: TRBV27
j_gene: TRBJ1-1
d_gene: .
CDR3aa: ASSPQFDRLGGVNTEAF

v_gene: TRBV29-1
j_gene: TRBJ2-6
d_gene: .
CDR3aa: SVEVGTGPTGANVLT

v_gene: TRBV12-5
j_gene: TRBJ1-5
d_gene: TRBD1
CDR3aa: ASGLGQGVGQPQH

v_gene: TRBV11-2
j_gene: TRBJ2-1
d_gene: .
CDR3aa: ASSLEDSDNEQF

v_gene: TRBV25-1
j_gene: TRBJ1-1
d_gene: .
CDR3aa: ASSVRENTEAF

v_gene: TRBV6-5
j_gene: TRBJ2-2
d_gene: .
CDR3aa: ASSFRTGELF

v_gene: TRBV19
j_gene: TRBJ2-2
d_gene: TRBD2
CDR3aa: ASRPGTRWTGELF

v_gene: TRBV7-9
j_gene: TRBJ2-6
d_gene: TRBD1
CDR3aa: ASSSHRGPGANVLT

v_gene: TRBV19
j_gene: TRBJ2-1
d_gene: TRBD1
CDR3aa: ASSPRPGQGDNEQF

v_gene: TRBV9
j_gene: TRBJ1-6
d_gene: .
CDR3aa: ASSVGPQPYNSPLH

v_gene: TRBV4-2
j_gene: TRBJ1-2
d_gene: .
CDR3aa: ASSQDRGQGISNYGYT

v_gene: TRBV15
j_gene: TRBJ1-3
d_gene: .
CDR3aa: ATSRGGSRVGNTIY

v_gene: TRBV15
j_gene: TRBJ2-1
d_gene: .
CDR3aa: ATSRRSGTYNEQF

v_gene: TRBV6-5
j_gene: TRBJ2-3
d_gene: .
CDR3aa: ASKRLASTDTQY

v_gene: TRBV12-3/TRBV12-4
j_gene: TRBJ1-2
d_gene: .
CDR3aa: ASSFAGGSGYT

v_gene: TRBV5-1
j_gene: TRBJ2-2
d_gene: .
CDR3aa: ASGEGLHTGELF

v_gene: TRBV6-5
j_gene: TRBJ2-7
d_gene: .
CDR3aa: ASRQGSYEQY

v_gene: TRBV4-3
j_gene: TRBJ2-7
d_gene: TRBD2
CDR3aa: ASSPLAGATPLEQY

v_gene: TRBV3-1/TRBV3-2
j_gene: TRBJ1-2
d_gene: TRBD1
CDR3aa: ASSQLISTGNGYT

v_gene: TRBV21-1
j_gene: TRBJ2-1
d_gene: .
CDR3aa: ASSKDRGRWDNEQF

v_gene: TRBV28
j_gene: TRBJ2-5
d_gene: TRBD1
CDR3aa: ASSFTGYGTGHQETQY

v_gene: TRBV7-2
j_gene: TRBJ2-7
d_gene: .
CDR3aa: ASSLRLGGGQY

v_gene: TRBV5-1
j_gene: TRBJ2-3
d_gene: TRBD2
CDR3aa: ASSQLAGGHVDTQY

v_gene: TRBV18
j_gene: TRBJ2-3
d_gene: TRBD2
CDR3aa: ASSQREGITDTQY

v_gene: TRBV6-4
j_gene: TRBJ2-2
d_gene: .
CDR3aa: ASSPLASNTGELF

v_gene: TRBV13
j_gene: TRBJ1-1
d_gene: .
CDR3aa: AHQGQGNTEAF

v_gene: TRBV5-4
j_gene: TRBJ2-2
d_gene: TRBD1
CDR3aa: ASRRQGTGELF

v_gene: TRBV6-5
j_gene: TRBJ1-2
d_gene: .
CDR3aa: ASSYGGGTHYGYT

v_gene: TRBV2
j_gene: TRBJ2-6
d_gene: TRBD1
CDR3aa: ATAGGFLDRARSGANVLT

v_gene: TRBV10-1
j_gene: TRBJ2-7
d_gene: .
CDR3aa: ASRGTSEQY

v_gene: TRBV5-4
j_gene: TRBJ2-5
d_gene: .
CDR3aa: ASSFLSRETQY

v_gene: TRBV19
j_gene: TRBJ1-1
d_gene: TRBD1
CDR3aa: ASSNYRQGRTEAF

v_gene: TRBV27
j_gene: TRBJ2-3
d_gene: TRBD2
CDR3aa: ASTLAGSTDTQY

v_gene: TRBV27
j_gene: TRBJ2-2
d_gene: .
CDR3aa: ASSLGGLGELF

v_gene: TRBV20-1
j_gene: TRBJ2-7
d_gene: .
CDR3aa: SASTWGRSYEQY

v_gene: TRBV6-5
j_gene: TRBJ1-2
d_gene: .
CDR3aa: ASSRLDVGLYGYT

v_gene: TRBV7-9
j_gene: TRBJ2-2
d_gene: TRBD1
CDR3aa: ASSPPGQGVHTGELF

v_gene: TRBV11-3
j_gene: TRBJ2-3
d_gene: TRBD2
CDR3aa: ASSQGLASTDTQY